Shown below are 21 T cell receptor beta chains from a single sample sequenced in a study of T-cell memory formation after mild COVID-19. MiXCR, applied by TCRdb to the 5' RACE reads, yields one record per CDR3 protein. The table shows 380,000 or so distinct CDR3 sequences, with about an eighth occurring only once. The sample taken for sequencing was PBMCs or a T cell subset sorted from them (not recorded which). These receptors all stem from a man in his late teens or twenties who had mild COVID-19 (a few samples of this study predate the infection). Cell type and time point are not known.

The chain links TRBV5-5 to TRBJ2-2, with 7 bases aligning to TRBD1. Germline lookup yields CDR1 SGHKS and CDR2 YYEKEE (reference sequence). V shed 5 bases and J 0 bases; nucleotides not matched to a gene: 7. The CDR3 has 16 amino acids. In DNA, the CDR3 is TGTGCCAGCAGACCGACAGGGTACGCGAACACCGGGGAGCTGTTTTTT. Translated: CASRPTGYANTGELFF.

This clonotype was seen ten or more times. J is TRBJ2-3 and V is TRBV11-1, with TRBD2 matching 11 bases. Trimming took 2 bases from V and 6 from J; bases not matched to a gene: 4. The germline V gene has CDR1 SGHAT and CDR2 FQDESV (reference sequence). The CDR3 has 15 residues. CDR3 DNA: TGTGCCAGCAGCTTAACTAGCGGGGGCCCCGATACGCAGTATTTT. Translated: CASSLTSGGPDTQYF. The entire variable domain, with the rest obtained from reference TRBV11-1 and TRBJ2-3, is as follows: EAEVAQSPRYKITEKSQAVAFWCDPISGHATLYWYRQILGQGPELLVQFQDESVVDDSQLPKDRFSAERLKGVDSTLKIQPAELGDSAMYLCASSLTSGGPDTQYFGPGTRLTVL.

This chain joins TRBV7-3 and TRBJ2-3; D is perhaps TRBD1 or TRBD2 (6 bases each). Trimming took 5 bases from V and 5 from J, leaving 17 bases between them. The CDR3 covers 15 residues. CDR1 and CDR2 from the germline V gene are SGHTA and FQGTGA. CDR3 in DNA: TGTGCCAGCAGCCCCTACACGGGGGCCAGAGATACGCAGTATTTT. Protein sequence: CASSPYTGARDTQYF.

CDR3 DNA sequence: TGTGCCAGCAGTTCTGGGACAATAGCGCAGTACTTC. It codes for CASSSGTIAQYF. This chain links TRBV7-2 with TRBJ2-7; a weak D match, TRBD1 (6 bases). The germline V and J ends were trimmed by 6 bases and 9 bases, with 15 bases remaining between them. Germline assignment: CDR1 SGHTA and CDR2 FQGNSA. The CDR3 extends over 12 amino acids. Filled out from reference TRBV7-2 and TRBJ2-7, the complete variable domain reads GAGVSQSPSNKVTEKGKDVELRCDPISGHTALYWYRQSLGQGLEFLIYFQGNSAPDKSGLPSDRFSAERTGGSVSTLTIQRTQQEDSAVYLCASSSGTIAQYFGPGTRLTVT.

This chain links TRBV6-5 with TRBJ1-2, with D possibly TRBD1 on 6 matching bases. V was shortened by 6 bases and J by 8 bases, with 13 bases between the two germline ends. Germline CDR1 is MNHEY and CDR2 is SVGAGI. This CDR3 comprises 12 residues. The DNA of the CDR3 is TGTGCCAGCAGCCAGCCAGGGGACGGCTACACCTTC. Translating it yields CASSQPGDGYTF.

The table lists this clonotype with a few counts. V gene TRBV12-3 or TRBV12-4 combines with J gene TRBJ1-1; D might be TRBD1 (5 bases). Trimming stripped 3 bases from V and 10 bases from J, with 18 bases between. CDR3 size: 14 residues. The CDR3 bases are TGTGCCAGCAGTTTGCGGGACCCTACCCGGGGAGCTTTCTTT. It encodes CASSLRDPTRGAFF.

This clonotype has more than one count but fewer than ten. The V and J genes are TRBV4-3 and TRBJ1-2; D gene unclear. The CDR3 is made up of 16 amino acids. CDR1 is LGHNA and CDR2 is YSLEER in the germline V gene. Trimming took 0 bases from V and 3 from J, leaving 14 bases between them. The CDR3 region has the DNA TGCGCCAGCAGCCAAGAGCTTGAACCGACGTACTATGGCTACACCTTC. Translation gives CASSQELEPTYYGYTF.

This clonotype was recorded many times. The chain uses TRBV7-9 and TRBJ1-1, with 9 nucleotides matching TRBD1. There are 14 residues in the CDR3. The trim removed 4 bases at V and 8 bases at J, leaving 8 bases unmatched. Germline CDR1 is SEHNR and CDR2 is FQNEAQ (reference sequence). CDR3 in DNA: TGTGCCAGCAGCTCACCCCCGGGACAGGGAGAAGCTTTCTTT. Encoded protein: CASSSPPGQGEAFF.

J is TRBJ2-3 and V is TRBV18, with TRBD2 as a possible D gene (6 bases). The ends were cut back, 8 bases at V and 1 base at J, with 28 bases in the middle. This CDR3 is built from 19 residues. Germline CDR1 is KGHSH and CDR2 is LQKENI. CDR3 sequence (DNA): TGTGCCAGCCGATCCCTGGGAGGCTGGTTCGCAAGTGGCACAGATACGCAGTATTTT. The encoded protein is CASRSLGGWFASGTDTQYF.

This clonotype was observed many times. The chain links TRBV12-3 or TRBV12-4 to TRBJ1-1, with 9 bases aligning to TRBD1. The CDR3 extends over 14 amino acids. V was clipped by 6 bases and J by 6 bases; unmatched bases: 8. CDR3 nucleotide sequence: TGTGCCAGCAGCAACAGGGGGCTTTACGCTGAAGCTTTCTTT. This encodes CASSNRGLYAEAFF.

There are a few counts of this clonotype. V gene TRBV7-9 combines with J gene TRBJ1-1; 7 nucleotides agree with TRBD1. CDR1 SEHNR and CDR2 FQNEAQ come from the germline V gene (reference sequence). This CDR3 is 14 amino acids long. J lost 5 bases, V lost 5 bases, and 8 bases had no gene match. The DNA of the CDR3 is TGTGCCAGCAGCCCACCTGACAGGGTAACTGAAGCTTTCTTT. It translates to CASSPPDRVTEAFF.

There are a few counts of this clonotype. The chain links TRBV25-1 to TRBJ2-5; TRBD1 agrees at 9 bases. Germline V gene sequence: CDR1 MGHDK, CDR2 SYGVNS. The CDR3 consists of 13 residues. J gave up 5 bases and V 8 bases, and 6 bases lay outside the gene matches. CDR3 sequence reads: CASRQGEWETQYF. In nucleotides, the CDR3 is TGTGCCAGCCGACAGGGGGAATGGGAGACCCAGTACTTC.

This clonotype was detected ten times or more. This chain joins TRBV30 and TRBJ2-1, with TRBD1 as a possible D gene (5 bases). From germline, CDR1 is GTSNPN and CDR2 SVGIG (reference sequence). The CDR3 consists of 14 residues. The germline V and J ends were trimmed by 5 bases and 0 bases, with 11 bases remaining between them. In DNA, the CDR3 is TGTGCCTGGGAAGGGGCAGTCTCCTACAATGAGCAGTTCTTC. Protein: CAWEGAVSYNEQFF.

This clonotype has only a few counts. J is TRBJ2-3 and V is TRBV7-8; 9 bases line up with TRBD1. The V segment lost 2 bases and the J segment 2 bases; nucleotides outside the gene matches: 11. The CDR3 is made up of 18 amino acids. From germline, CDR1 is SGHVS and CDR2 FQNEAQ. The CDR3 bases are TGTGCCAGCAGCTTAAGTTTGACAGGGGGTTCCCCCACAGATACGCAGTATTTT. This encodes CASSLSLTGGSPTDTQYF.

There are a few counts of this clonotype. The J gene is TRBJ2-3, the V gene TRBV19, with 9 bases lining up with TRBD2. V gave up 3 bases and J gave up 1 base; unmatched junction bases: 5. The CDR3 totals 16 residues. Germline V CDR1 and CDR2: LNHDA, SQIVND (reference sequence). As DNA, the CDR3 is TGTGCCAGTAGTATTGGGTCTAGCGGGGGCACAGATACGCAGTATTTT. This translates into CASSIGSSGGTDTQYF.

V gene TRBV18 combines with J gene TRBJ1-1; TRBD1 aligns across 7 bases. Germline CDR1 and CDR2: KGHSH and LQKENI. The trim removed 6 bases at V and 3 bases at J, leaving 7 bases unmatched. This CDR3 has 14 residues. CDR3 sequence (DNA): TGTGCCAGCTCCTCTCAGGGGGATGACACTGAAGCTTTCTTT. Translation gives CASSSQGDDTEAFF.

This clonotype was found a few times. CDR3 sequence: CASSQKISSQGRLFF. As DNA, the CDR3 is TGCGCCAGCAGCCAAAAGATCTCCTCACAGGGCCGACTGTTTTTT. The chain uses TRBV4-1 and TRBJ1-4; possibly TRBD1 for D (6 bases). The ends were cut back, 2 bases at V and 13 bases at J, with 20 bases in the middle. Germline values: CDR1 MGHRA, CDR2 YSYEKL. The CDR3 spans 15 residues.

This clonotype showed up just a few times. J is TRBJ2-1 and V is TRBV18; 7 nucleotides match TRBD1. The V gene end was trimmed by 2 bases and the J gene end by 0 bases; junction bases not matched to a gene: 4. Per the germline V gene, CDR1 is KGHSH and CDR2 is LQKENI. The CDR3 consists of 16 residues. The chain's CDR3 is CASSPSGDSSYNEQFF. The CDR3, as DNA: TGTGCCAGCTCACCAAGTGGGGACAGCTCCTACAATGAGCAGTTCTTC.

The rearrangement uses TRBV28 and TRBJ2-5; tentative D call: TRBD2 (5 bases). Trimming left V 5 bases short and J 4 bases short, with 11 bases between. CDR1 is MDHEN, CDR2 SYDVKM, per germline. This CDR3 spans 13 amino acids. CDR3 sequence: CASSPHSVETQYF. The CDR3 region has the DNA TGTGCCAGCAGTCCCCATAGCGTAGAGACCCAGTACTTC.

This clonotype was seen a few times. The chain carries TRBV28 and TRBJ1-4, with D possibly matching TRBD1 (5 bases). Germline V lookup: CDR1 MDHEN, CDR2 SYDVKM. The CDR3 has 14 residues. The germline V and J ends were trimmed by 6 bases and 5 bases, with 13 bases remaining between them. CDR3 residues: CASSQRDGNEKLFF. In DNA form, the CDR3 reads TGTGCCAGCAGCCAACGGGACGGGAATGAAAAACTGTTTTTT.

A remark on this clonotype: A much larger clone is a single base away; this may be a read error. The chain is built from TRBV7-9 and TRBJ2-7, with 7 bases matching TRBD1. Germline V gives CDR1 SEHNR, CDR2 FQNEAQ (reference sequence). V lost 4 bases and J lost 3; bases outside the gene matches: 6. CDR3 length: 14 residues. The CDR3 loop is CASSYRDRYYEQYF. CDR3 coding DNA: TGTGCCAGCAGCTACCGGGACAGATACTACGAGCAGTACTTC.